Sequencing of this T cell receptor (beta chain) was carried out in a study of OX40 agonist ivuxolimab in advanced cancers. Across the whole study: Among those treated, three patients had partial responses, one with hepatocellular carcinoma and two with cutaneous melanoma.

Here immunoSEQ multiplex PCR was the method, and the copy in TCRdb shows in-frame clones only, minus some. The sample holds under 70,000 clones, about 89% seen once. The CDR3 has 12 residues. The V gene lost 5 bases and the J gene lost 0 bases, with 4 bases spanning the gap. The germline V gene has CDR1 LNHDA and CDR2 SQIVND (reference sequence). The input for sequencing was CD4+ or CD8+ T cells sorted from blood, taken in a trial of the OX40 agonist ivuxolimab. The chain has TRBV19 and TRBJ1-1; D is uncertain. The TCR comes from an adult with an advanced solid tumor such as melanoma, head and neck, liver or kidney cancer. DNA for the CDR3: TGTGCCAGTAGTGGGCTGAACACTGAAGCTTTCTTT. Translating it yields CASSGLNTEAFF.